The 5 T cell receptor beta chains below all came from one sample that was sequenced in a study of shared clonotypes between healthy human individuals. The assay was immunoSEQ multiplex PCR, and TCRdb's table has in-frame clones only and misses some. The table lists 550,000 to 800,000 clones, about 74% of them singletons. Sequenced sample: memory CD4+ T cells sorted from blood. Subset denoted: CD45RA-negative fraction. The receptors shown here come from a woman aged 30 to 39 in good health.

The rearrangement uses TRBV28 and TRBJ1-4; a weak D match, TRBD1 (6 bases). Trimming cost V 2 bases and J 8 bases, with 15 bases left between them. Per germline, CDR1 MDHEN and CDR2 SYDVKM. The CDR3 is made up of 15 amino acids. The CDR3 nucleotides read TGTGCCAGCAGTTTACTAGGGACCCAGGGGGAAAAACTGTTTTTT. This gives the protein CASSLLGTQGEKLFF.

This rearrangement joins TRBV6-1 to TRBJ1-5, with a possible D match to TRBD1 (5 bases). The CDR3 is 15 amino acids. V was cut by 5 bases and J by 3 bases, with 14 bases left in between. CDR1 is MNHNS and CDR2 is SASEGT in the germline V gene. The CDR3 region has the DNA TGTGCCAGCAGTCCCCGCGGGGCGAACAATCAGCCCCAGCATTTT. Translating gives CASSPRGANNQPQHF.

The V gene is TRBV11-2, the J gene TRBJ2-1; perhaps TRBD1 as D (5 bases). The CDR3 loop spans 15 amino acids. V gave up 5 bases and J gave up 0 bases, with 11 bases separating them. Germline V lookup: CDR1 SGHAT, CDR2 FQNNGV. This CDR3 is CASSEDSSSYNEQFF. DNA for the CDR3: TGTGCCAGCAGCGAAGACAGCAGCTCCTACAATGAGCAGTTCTTC.

Comments on this clone: This CDR3 is also generated by other DNA sequences in the sample. The gene calls are TRBV28 and TRBJ2-3; 8 positions match TRBD2. The length of the CDR3 is 15 residues. V shed 4 bases, J shed 1 base, and the junction held 4 bases outside the gene matches. The germline CDR1 and CDR2 sequences are MDHEN and SYDVKM. In DNA, the CDR3 is TGTGCCAGCAGTTCCACTAGCGGCCGCACAGATACGCAGTATTTT. It translates to CASSSTSGRTDTQYF.

This chain connects TRBV19 to TRBJ1-3; D is undetermined. CDR1 is LNHDA, CDR2 SQIVND, per germline (reference sequence). Trimming removed 1 base at V and 0 bases at J, with 13 bases between. The CDR3 has 17 residues. The CDR3 region is CASSIVARRSSGNTIYF. The CDR3 nucleotides are TGTGCCAGTAGTATAGTTGCAAGACGGAGCTCTGGAAACACCATATATTTT.